This T cell receptor beta chain was identified during a study of metastatic and nonmetastatic thyroid tumors. Study details: The study looked at repertoires side by side in blood and in tumor or nodule tissue from malignant and benign thyroid patients.

The CDR3 totals 11 residues. V lost 3 bases, J lost 5 bases, and 3 bases lay in between. CDR1 and CDR2 from the germline V gene are SNHLY and FYNNEI. Regarding the study as a whole: Compared with benign nodules, malignant thyroid tumors were reported to have significantly higher TCR beta diversity in both blood and tumor.

This clone appeared many times. The antigen is unknown. Under the authors' procedure: Construction of a distant-metastasis classifier for papillary thyroid cancer relied on CDR3 differences across clinicopathological groups. Through MiXCR, TCRdb re-clonotyped the PCR reads. The V and J calls come from TCRdb's annotation, not from the publication. The sample lists 20,000 to 30,000 clones, over 10% occurring once. The entire patient cohort was treatment-naive prior to thyroid surgery. Source material: blood. The V call is TRBV2, the J call TRBJ2-3, with unresolved D. The sequence derives from a female donor with papillary thyroid cancer or a benign thyroid nodule (not recorded which). Some clones in this sample may be carry-over from other donors' samples. CDR3 in amino acids: CASSDQDTQYF. CDR3 coding DNA: TGTGCCAGCAGTGACCAAGATACGCAGTATTTT.